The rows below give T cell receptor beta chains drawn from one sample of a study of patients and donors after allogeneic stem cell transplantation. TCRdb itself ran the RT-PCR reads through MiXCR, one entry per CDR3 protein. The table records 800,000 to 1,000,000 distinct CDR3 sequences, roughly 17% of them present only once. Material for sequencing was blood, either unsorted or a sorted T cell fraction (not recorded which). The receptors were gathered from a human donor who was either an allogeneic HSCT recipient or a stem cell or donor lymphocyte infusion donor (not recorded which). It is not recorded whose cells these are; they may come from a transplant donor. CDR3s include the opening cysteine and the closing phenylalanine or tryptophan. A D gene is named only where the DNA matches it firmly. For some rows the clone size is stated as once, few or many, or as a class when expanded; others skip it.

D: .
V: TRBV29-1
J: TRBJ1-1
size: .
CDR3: CSVEVPITGAFF
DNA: TGCAGCGTTGAGGTCCCAATAACAGGGGCTTTCTTT

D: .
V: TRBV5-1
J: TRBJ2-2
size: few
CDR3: CASSGRQGITGELFF
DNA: TGCGCCAGCAGCGGTAGGCAGGGGATCACCGGGGAGCTGTTTTTT

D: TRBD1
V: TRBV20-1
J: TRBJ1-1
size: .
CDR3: CSAGRQGRTEAFF
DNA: TGCAGTGCTGGTAGACAGGGGAGGACTGAAGCTTTCTTT

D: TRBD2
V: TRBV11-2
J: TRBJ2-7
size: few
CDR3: CASSHTGTSYEQYF
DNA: TGTGCCAGCAGCCACACCGGGACTAGCTACGAGCAGTACTTC

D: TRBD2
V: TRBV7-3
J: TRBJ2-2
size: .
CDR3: CASSLRGLAGEGAGELFF
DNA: TGTGCCAGCAGCTTAAGAGGACTAGCGGGAGAAGGGGCCGGGGAGCTGTTTTTT

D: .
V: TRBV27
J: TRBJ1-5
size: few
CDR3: CASSWSGNQPQHF
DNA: TGTGCCAGCAGTTGGAGCGGCAATCAGCCCCAGCATTTT

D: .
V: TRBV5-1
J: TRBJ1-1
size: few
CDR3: CASSLAPGSLTEAFF
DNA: TGCGCCAGCAGCTTGGCTCCAGGGTCGCTTACTGAAGCTTTCTTT

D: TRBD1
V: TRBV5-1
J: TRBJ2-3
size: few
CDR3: CASSLAKGASTDTQYF
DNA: TGCGCCAGCAGCTTGGCCAAGGGGGCAAGCACAGATACGCAGTATTTT

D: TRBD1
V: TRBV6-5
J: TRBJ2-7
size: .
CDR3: CASSYPQKAGQGIYEQYF
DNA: TGTGCCAGCAGTTACCCGCAGAAGGCGGGACAGGGGATATACGAGCAGTACTTC

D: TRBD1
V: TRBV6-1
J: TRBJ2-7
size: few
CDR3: CASSRTGSDEQYF
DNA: TGTGCCAGCAGCAGGACAGGGTCGGACGAGCAGTACTTC

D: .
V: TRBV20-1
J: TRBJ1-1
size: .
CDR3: CSAGANYGDTEAFF
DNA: TGCAGTGCTGGGGCCAATTATGGGGACACTGAAGCTTTCTTT

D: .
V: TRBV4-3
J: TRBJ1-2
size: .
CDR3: CASSQWGAVGYTF
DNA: TGCGCCAGCAGCCAATGGGGGGCAGTTGGCTACACCTTC

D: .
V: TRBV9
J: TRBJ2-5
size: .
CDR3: CASSSSGSRQETQYF
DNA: TGTGCCAGCAGCTCCTCTGGGAGCCGCCAAGAGACCCAGTACTTC

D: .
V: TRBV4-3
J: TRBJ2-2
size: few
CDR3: CASSQLVAGELFF
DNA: TGCGCCAGCAGCCAATTGGTCGCCGGGGAGCTGTTTTTT

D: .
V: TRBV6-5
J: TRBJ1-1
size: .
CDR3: CASSYFRTRDTEAFF
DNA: TGTGCCAGCAGTTACTTTCGTACCCGAGACACTGAAGCTTTCTTT

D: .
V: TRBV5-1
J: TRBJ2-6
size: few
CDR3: CASRGLIQISGANVLTF
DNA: TGCGCCAGCAGAGGACTCATACAAATCTCTGGGGCCAACGTCCTGACTTTC

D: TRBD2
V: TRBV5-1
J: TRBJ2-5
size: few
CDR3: CASSEKLAGGWTQETQYF
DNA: TGCGCCAGCAGCGAGAAGCTAGCGGGGGGGTGGACCCAAGAGACCCAGTACTTC

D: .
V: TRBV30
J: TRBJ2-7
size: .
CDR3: CAWSRWLENEQYF
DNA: TGTGCCTGGAGTCGCTGGCTAGAAAACGAGCAGTACTTC

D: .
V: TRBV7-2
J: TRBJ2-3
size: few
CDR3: CASSSTLHGVDTQYF
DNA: TGTGCCAGCAGCTCCACCCTTCATGGTGTGGATACGCAGTATTTT

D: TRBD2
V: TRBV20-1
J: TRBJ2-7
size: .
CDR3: CSAPPGLAGGPYEQYF
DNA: TGCAGTGCTCCGCCGGGACTAGCGGGGGGCCCCTACGAGCAGTACTTC

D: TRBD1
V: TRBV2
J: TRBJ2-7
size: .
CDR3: CASSEVGGQDSYEQYF
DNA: TGTGCCAGCAGTGAAGTAGGGGGACAGGACTCCTACGAGCAGTACTTC

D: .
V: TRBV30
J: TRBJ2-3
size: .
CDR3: CAWSVSDTQYF
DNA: TGTGCCTGGAGTGTATCTGATACGCAGTATTTT

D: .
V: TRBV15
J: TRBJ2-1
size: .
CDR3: CATSALEGQNEQFF
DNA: TGTGCCACCAGCGCCCTGGAGGGCCAGAATGAGCAGTTCTTC

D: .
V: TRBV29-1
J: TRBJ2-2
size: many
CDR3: CSTQIAKAGELFF
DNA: TGCAGCACCCAAATAGCGAAGGCCGGGGAGCTGTTTTTT

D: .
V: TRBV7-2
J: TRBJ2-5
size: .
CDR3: CASSSHTYGDAKTQYF
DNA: TGTGCCAGCAGCTCCCACACGTACGGGGACGCAAAGACCCAGTACTTC

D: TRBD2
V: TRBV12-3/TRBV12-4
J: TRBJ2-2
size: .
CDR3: CASSLSIAGGVTGELFF
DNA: TGTGCCAGCAGTTTATCTATAGCGGGGGGGGTCACCGGGGAGCTGTTTTTT

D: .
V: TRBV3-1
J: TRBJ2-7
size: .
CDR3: CASSHLGDTYEQYF
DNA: TGTGCCAGCAGCCATTTGGGAGATACCTACGAGCAGTACTTC

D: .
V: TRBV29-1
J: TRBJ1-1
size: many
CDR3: CSTKTERAFF
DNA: TGCAGCACTAAGACGGAGCGGGCTTTCTTT

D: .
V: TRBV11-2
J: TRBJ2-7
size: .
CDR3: CASTITTGHYEQYF
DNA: TGTGCCAGCACCATTACAACAGGACACTACGAGCAGTACTTC

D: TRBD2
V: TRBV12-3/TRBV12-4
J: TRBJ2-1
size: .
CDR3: CASTTSGDYNEQFF
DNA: TGTGCCAGCACGACTAGCGGCGACTACAATGAGCAGTTCTTC

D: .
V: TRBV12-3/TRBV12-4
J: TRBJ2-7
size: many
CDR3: CASSSPKGGHYEQYF
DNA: TGTGCCAGCAGTTCACCAAAAGGGGGACATTACGAGCAGTACTTC

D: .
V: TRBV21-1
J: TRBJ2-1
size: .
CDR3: CASSKEEGAGGFSSYNEQFF
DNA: TGTGCCAGCAGCAAAGAGGAGGGAGCGGGAGGTTTCAGCTCCTACAATGAGCAGTTCTTC

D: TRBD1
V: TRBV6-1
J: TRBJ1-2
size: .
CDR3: CASSLTGATYGYTF
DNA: TGTGCCAGCAGCCTTACAGGGGCTACTTATGGCTACACCTTC

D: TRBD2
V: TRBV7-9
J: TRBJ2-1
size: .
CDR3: CASRPREGPRNEQFF
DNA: TGTGCCAGCAGGCCACGGGAGGGCCCTCGAAATGAGCAGTTCTTC

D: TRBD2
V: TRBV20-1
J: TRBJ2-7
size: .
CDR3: CSASRGTSGSYEQYF
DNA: TGCAGTGCTAGTCGGGGGACTAGCGGCTCCTACGAGCAGTACTTC

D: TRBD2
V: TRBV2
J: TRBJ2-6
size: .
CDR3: CASSSGLAGGPFGANVLTF
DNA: TGTGCCAGCAGTTCTGGACTAGCGGGAGGGCCCTTTGGGGCCAACGTCCTGACTTTC

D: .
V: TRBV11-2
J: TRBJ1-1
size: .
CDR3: CASSPDGIAGGTEAFF
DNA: TGTGCCAGCAGCCCCGACGGGATTGCCGGAGGCACTGAAGCTTTCTTT

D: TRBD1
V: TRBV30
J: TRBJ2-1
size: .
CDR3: CAWSVDRGDEQFF
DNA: TGTGCCTGGAGTGTCGACAGGGGGGATGAGCAGTTCTTC

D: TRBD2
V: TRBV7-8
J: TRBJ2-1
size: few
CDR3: CASSSRTSGGYSYNEQFF
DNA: TGTGCCAGCAGCTCCCGGACTAGCGGGGGCTACTCCTACAATGAGCAGTTCTTC

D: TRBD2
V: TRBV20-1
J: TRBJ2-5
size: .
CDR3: CSADGTSGSDQYF
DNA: TGCAGTGCTGATGGGACTAGCGGGAGCGACCAGTACTTC

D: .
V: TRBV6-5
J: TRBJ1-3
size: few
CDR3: CASSYSRPPLGGNTIYF
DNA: TGTGCCAGCAGTTACTCGAGGCCTCCGCTCGGGGGAAACACCATATATTTT

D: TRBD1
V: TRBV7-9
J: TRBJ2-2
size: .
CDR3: CASSKGTANTGELFF
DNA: TGTGCCAGCAGCAAAGGGACAGCGAACACCGGGGAGCTGTTTTTT

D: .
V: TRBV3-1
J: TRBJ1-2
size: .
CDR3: CASSQFRRTANSNYGYTF
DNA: TGTGCCAGCAGCCAATTCCGGAGGACAGCCAATTCTAACTATGGCTACACCTTC

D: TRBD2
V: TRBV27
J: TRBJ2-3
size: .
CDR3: CASSLIWEVGLAGGPDTQYF
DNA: TGTGCCAGCAGTTTAATCTGGGAAGTTGGACTAGCGGGAGGGCCAGATACGCAGTATTTT

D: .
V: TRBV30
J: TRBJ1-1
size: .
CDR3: CAWSVGTEAFF
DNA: TGTGCCTGGAGTGTCGGTACTGAAGCTTTCTTT

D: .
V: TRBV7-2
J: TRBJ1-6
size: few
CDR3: CASSLASTGVSPLHF
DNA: TGTGCCAGCAGCTTAGCGTCTACGGGGGTTTCACCCCTCCACTTT

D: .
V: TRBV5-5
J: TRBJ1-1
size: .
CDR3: CASSLRQDRNTEAFF
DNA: TGTGCCAGCAGCTTGCGACAGGACAGGAACACTGAAGCTTTCTTT

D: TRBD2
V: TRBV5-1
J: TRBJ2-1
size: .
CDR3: CASSLLASGGHDEQFF
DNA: TGCGCCAGCAGCTTGTTAGCGAGCGGGGGCCACGATGAGCAGTTCTTC

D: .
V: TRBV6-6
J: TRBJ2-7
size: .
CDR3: CASSEPGFEQYF
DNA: TGTGCCAGCAGTGAGCCAGGGTTCGAGCAGTACTTC

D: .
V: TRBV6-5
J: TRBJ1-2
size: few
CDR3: CASRGADSGYTF
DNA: TGTGCCAGCAGAGGGGCCGATTCGGGCTACACCTTC

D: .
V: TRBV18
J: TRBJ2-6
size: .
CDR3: CASSDSVFSGANVLTF
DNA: TGTGCCAGCTCCGACAGCGTATTCTCTGGGGCCAACGTCCTGACTTTC

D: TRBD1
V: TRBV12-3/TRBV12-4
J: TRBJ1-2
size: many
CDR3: CASSLWDRGNYGYTF
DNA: TGTGCCAGCAGTTTATGGGACAGGGGAAACTATGGCTACACCTTC

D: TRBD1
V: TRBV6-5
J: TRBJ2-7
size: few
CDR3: CASSYLGQGAYEQYF
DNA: TGTGCCAGCAGTTACCTTGGACAGGGGGCCTACGAGCAGTACTTC

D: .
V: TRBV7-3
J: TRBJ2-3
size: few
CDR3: CASSLPPGTQYF
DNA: TGTGCCAGCAGCTTACCCCCGGGTACGCAGTATTTT

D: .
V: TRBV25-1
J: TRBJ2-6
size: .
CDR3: CASSDDKYSRANVLTF
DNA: TGTGCCAGCAGTGACGATAAGTACTCGCGGGCCAACGTCCTGACTTTC

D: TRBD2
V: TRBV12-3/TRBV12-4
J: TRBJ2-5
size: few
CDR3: CACSIGTRGTQYF
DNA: TGTGCCTGCAGTATAGGGACTAGGGGGACCCAGTACTTC

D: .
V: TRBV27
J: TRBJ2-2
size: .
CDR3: CASTLGTQSGELFF
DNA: TGTGCCAGCACATTGGGCACCCAGAGCGGGGAGCTGTTTTTT

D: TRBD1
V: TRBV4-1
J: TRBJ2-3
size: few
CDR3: CASNPRGVSGGKQYF
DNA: TGCGCCAGCAACCCTCGCGGAGTCTCAGGGGGTAAGCAGTATTTT

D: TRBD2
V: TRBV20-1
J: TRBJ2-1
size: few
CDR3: CSASRTSPYNEQFF
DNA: TGCAGTGCTAGTAGGACTAGCCCCTACAATGAGCAGTTCTTC